This record concerns one T cell receptor (beta chain) sequence. Its specificity is unknown. Use of 60 Vbeta and 13 Jbeta primers characterized the PCR. As handled by the study authors: As a later analysis found, there were 78 million or so unique TCR beta chains, of which roughly 11 million were shared. Method: immunoSEQ multiplex PCR; TCRdb's copy keeps in-frame clones and lacks some. Clonal size and the V and J genes are those of that table, whereas D and trimming came from the DNA. The sample has around 180,000 clones; approximately 81% are singletons. The sample is drawn from a study of cytomegalovirus exposure and HLA in healthy donors. Regarding the study as a whole: Rare sequences made up most TCRs, while some public TCRs were found in many donors. A list of roughly 160 TCR beta chains associated with cytomegalovirus was given. From TCR beta sequences, most subjects' HLA-A and HLA-B alleles were reportedly predicted accurately.

The sample consisted of PBMCs. The clonotype originates from a boy between 10 and 17 years old in good health and CMV-seronegative.

CDR3 nucleotides: TGCGCCAGCAGCCAGCCCCCGCAGTCGGGGACCGGGGAGCTGTTTTTT. Its translation is CASSQPPQSGTGELFF. This chain connects TRBV4-3 to TRBJ2-2, with D tentatively TRBD2 (5 bases). CDR3 size: 16 residues. Deletions cut 3 bases from V and 5 bases from J, with 16 bases between. Germline CDR1 and CDR2: LGHNA and YSLEER.